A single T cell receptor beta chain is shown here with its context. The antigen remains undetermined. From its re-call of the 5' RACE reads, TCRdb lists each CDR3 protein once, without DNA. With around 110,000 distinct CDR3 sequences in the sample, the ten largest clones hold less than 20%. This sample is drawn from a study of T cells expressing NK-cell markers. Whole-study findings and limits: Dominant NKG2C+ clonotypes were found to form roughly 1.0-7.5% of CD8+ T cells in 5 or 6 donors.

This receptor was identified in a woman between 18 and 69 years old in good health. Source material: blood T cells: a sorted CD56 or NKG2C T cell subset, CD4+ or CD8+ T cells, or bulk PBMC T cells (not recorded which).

The CDR3 protein is CASSFYRGDEQYF. J is TRBJ2-7 and V is TRBV12-3 or TRBV12-4; TCRdb's D call, TRBD1, is unchecked because there is no DNA. This CDR3 region has 13 residues.